The following is a TCR beta chain sequence with its context. The data originate from a study of cytomegalovirus exposure and HLA in healthy donors. The study ran its PCR with 60 Vbeta and 13 Jbeta primers. The protocol was immunoSEQ multiplex PCR, while the TCRdb copy is restricted to in-frame clones and leaves out a portion. The table shows 90,000 to 100,000 clones, with less than 80% occurring only once. The sample taken for sequencing was PBMCs. The receptor was isolated from a woman aged 40 to 50 in good health and CMV-seronegative.

The CDR3 DNA is TGCAGCGTTGATACTAGCGGGAGGTTGGGGACCGAGCAGTACTTC. It yields the protein CSVDTSGRLGTEQYF. This chain joins TRBV29-1 and TRBJ2-7, with 12 bases matching TRBD2. Germline loops: CDR1 SQVTM, CDR2 ANQGSEA. The CDR3 loop spans 15 amino acids. The junction had 9 bases not matched to a gene; V was cut back by 3 bases and J by 6 bases.